This is a list of T cell receptor beta chains from one sample in a study of regulatory T cells in long-lasting Graves disease. Using its own MiXCR run on the multiplex PCR reads, TCRdb lists one record per CDR3 protein. The table has about 470,000 distinct CDR3 sequences, roughly 21% seen once. Sequenced material: peripheral blood mononuclear cells (PBMCs), taken when the disease was refractory, from a patient treated with antithyroid drugs. The origin of the receptors is a female donor with Graves disease. The CDR3 runs from the conserved cysteine through the conserved F or W. The order of the fields is clone size, D gene, J gene, V gene, CDR3 protein, CDR3 DNA. D genes are given only for firm matches. A clone size is listed for some rows: how often the clone was seen (once, few, many), or a class if it is expanded.

many,.,TRBJ2-7,TRBV7-2,CASSSLGASYEQYF,TGTGCCAGCAGCTCCTTAGGCGCCTCCTACGAGCAGTACTTC
many,TRBD1,TRBJ1-5,TRBV6-1,CASSPGQFLYSNQPQHF,TGTGCCAGCAGCCCGGGACAGTTCCTATATAGCAATCAGCCCCAGCATTTT
.,.,TRBJ1-1,TRBV19,CASSGWDGVNTEAFF,TGTGCCAGTAGTGGGTGGGACGGAGTAAACACTGAAGCTTTCTTT
many,TRBD1,TRBJ1-2,TRBV28,CASSPSTGSYGYTF,TGTGCCAGCAGTCCCTCGACAGGGAGTTATGGCTACACCTTC
few,.,TRBJ1-2,TRBV19,CASSIGREDGYTF,TGTGCCAGTAGTATAGGCAGAGAGGATGGCTACACCTTC
.,TRBD1,TRBJ2-5,TRBV7-9,CASSFGQGEFRETQYF,TGTGCCAGCAGCTTTGGACAGGGAGAGTTCCGAGAGACCCAGTACTTC
few,.,TRBJ1-1,TRBV29-1,CSAQQKNTEAFF,TGCAGCGCCCAACAGAAGAACACTGAAGCTTTCTTT
.,.,TRBJ1-2,TRBV5-1,CASTLRAGDYGYTF,TGCGCCAGCACCCTTCGGGCGGGTGACTATGGCTACACCTTC
.,.,TRBJ1-1,TRBV4-1,CASSQDRGGPTDTEAFF,TGCGCCAGCAGCCAAGATAGAGGCGGGCCGACGGACACTGAAGCTTTCTTT
few,.,TRBJ2-7,TRBV9,CASSVKRTSEQYF,TGTGCCAGCAGCGTCAAGAGGACCTCCGAGCAGTACTTC
many,TRBD1,TRBJ1-1,TRBV28,CASSLFQGASLMNTEAFF,TGTGCCAGCAGTTTGTTTCAGGGGGCGAGCTTGATGAACACTGAAGCTTTCTTT
many,TRBD1,TRBJ2-5,TRBV12-3/TRBV12-4,CASSSLRGLETQYF,TGTGCCAGCAGTTCGCTCAGGGGGCTAGAGACCCAGTACTTC
many,TRBD2,TRBJ2-7,TRBV6-2/TRBV6-3,CASSYSTSGTTYEQYF,TGTGCCAGCAGTTACTCCACTAGCGGGACGACCTACGAGCAGTACTTC
many,TRBD1,TRBJ2-6,TRBV28,CATQGAQGDSGANVLTF,TGTGCCACCCAAGGGGCACAGGGGGACTCTGGGGCCAACGTCCTGACTTTC
many,.,TRBJ1-1,TRBV2,CASSVEGRVNTEAFF,TGTGCCAGCAGTGTGGAAGGGAGGGTGAACACTGAAGCTTTCTTT
few,.,TRBJ2-5,TRBV9,CASSATGSPGETQYF,TGTGCCAGCAGCGCAACAGGCTCCCCGGGAGAGACCCAGTACTTC
.,.,TRBJ2-2,TRBV5-1,CASSPAGINTGELFF,TGCGCCAGCAGCCCGGCGGGGATTAACACCGGGGAGCTGTTTTTT
.,.,TRBJ1-2,TRBV20-1,CSASPARDLGEGGYTF,TGCAGTGCTTCCCCCGCCCGGGACCTCGGTGAGGGGGGCTACACCTTC
many,.,TRBJ2-7,TRBV7-2,CASSLALSGREQYF,TGTGCCAGCAGCTTAGCGCTTTCGGGTCGCGAGCAGTACTTC
once,.,TRBJ1-2,TRBV7-9,CASSQQDARYGYTF,TGTGCCAGCAGCCAACAGGATGCACGCTATGGCTACACCTTC
many,.,TRBJ1-4,TRBV6-1,CASSLDREKLFF,TGTGCCAGCAGCCTCGACAGAGAAAAACTGTTTTTT
many,TRBD2,TRBJ2-2,TRBV13,CASSLSSGNGELFF,TGTGCCAGCAGCTTATCCAGCGGGAACGGGGAGCTGTTTTTT
.,TRBD1,TRBJ1-2,TRBV19,CASSFDREDHGYTF,TGTGCCAGTAGTTTTGACAGGGAGGACCATGGCTACACCTTC
few,.,TRBJ1-5,TRBV18,CASSPVDLNQPQHF,TGTGCCAGCTCACCGGTAGACTTAAATCAGCCCCAGCATTTT
many,TRBD2,TRBJ2-5,TRBV20-1,CSAREGLAGGETQYF,TGCAGTGCTAGAGAGGGACTAGCGGGAGGAGAGACCCAGTACTTC
few,TRBD1,TRBJ2-7,TRBV27,CASSLKKGAKGDRDYEQYF,TGTGCCAGCAGTTTGAAAAAGGGGGCTAAAGGGGACCGCGATTACGAGCAGTACTTC
few,TRBD2,TRBJ2-2,TRBV6-4,CASSYGWLAGARTGELFF,TGTGCCAGCAGTTACGGGTGGCTAGCGGGAGCTCGGACCGGGGAGCTGTTTTTT
many,.,TRBJ2-7,TRBV27,CASTRKGSYEQYF,TGTGCCAGCACACGTAAAGGATCCTACGAGCAGTACTTC
many,TRBD1,TRBJ2-5,TRBV11-3,CASSLGYRGPQETQYF,TGTGCCAGCAGCCTTGGGTACAGGGGGCCCCAAGAGACCCAGTACTTC
many,.,TRBJ1-5,TRBV28,CASSFRYGNQPQHF,TGTGCCAGCAGTTTCAGGTATGGCAATCAGCCCCAGCATTTT
many,TRBD1,TRBJ1-1,TRBV16,CASSQWGTANTEAFF,TGTGCCAGCAGCCAATGGGGGACAGCTAACACTGAAGCTTTCTTT
.,.,TRBJ2-7,TRBV7-2,CASSPHSSYEQYF,TGTGCCAGCAGCCCCCACAGCTCCTACGAGCAGTACTTC
few,.,TRBJ2-7,TRBV29-1,CSVEDGRLREQYF,TGCAGCGTTGAAGATGGGAGGCTTCGTGAGCAGTACTTC
.,.,TRBJ1-1,TRBV5-1,CASSLAAGEDTEAFF,TGCGCCAGCAGCTTGGCGGCGGGGGAGGACACTGAAGCTTTCTTT
many,.,TRBJ1-2,TRBV6-5,CASSYTLRQYGYTF,TGTGCCAGCAGTTACACCCTCAGACAGTATGGCTACACCTTC
few,.,TRBJ1-5,TRBV3-1,CASSQNGAGVQPQHF,TGTGCCAGCAGCCAAAATGGGGCCGGAGTGCAGCCCCAGCATTTT
many,.,TRBJ1-1,TRBV20-1,CSADPAGANTEAFF,TGCAGTGCCGACCCCGCGGGGGCTAACACTGAAGCTTTCTTT
many,TRBD1,TRBJ2-7,TRBV7-2,CASSPLEGGATYEQYF,TGTGCCAGCAGCCCCCTAGAAGGGGGCGCCACCTACGAGCAGTACTTC
.,.,TRBJ2-7,TRBV20-1,CSARPDHYEQYF,TGCAGTGCTAGACCAGACCACTACGAGCAGTACTTC
many,.,TRBJ1-1,TRBV15,CATSRARGLNTEAFF,TGTGCCACCAGCAGAGCCCGGGGCCTGAACACTGAAGCTTTCTTT
many,.,TRBJ1-1,TRBV7-9,CASSPRTEHTEAFF,TGTGCCAGCAGCCCTCGGACAGAGCACACTGAAGCTTTCTTT
.,TRBD2,TRBJ2-1,TRBV28,CASSWGLAGGPSSYNEQFF,TGTGCCAGCAGTTGGGGGCTAGCGGGGGGCCCGAGCTCCTACAATGAGCAGTTCTTC
few,.,TRBJ1-2,TRBV9,CASSVVSGPYGYTF,TGTGCCAGCAGCGTAGTAAGCGGCCCCTATGGCTACACCTTC
few,TRBD1,TRBJ1-1,TRBV5-6,CASRTGVDTEAFF,TGTGCCAGCCGGACAGGGGTAGACACTGAAGCTTTCTTT
.,.,TRBJ1-4,TRBV25-1,CASSEGRVSINEKLFF,TGTGCCAGCAGTGAAGGTCGGGTTTCCATCAATGAAAAACTGTTTTTT
.,TRBD1,TRBJ2-7,TRBV13,CASSTGDGQYF,TGTGCCAGCAGCACAGGGGACGGGCAGTACTTC
.,TRBD1,TRBJ2-3,TRBV18,CAIIPQGGTDTQYF,TGTGCCATCATCCCTCAGGGGGGCACAGATACGCAGTATTTT
.,.,TRBJ2-1,TRBV7-2,CASSHLLETSGSSYNEQFF,TGTGCCAGCAGCCACCTCCTCGAGACTAGTGGGAGCTCCTACAATGAGCAGTTCTTC
many,.,TRBJ1-1,TRBV29-1,CSVAGRENTEAFF,TGCAGCGTTGCGGGCAGGGAGAACACTGAAGCTTTCTTT
.,.,TRBJ2-7,TRBV6-1,CASRKTQGGRSYEQYF,TGTGCCAGCAGAAAAACTCAAGGGGGACGATCCTACGAGCAGTACTTC
.,.,TRBJ1-6,TRBV12-3/TRBV12-4,CASSFVAGWNNSPLHF,TGTGCCAGCAGTTTTGTGGCAGGGTGGAACAATTCACCCCTCCACTTT
.,.,TRBJ1-5,TRBV19,CASSPSTGINQPQHF,TGTGCCAGTAGTCCCTCCACAGGGATTAATCAGCCCCAGCATTTT
many,.,TRBJ1-5,TRBV2,CASSEIGSDSNQPQHF,TGTGCCAGCAGTGAAATAGGATCAGATAGCAATCAGCCCCAGCATTTT
many,.,TRBJ1-1,TRBV6-5,CASSYSMVDNTEAFF,TGTGCCAGCAGTTACTCGATGGTGGATAACACTGAAGCTTTCTTT
many,.,TRBJ2-7,TRBV7-8,CASSLALTRTDEQYF,TGTGCCAGCAGCTTAGCCCTGACCAGGACAGACGAGCAGTACTTC
few,.,TRBJ2-2,TRBV3-1,CASSQGPGLMTGELFF,TGTGCCAGCAGCCAAGGTCCGGGACTGATGACCGGGGAGCTGTTTTTT